The 10 T cell receptor beta chains given below trace back to one sample, sequenced in a study of T-cell memory formation after mild COVID-19 (dated by TCRdb to the early 2020s). The library came from 5' RACE. The instrument was an Illumina NovaSeq 6000. TCRdb reanalyzed the raw reads on its own, using fastp at Q25 for trimming and MiXCR for clone calling, and kept in-frame beta chains. Identical CDR3 protein sequences are pooled into one entry, listed with their most common genes and DNA. The sample profile shows under 350,000 distinct CDR3 sequences; roughly 16% of them were found once. The top ten clonotypes cover about 23% of the sample. Sequenced sample: PBMCs or a T cell subset sorted from them (not recorded which). The receptor source for this set is a man aged 18 to 30 who had mild COVID-19 (a few samples of this study predate the infection). The sample titles of this study are shuffled in the database, so cell type and time point are left out; the donor was told from shared clones.

The chain is built from TRBV6-1 and TRBJ2-7; 9 positions agree with TRBD1. Per the germline V gene, CDR1 is MNHNS and CDR2 is SASEGT. The CDR3 is 15 amino acids. Trimming took 6 bases from V and 4 from J; bases not matched to a gene: 10. The CDR3 sequence is CASRRGPGQGYEQYF. CDR3 nucleotide sequence: TGTGCCAGCAGGCGCGGGCCGGGACAGGGTTACGAGCAGTACTTC.

The chain employs TRBV12-5 and TRBJ2-3; TRBD2 agrees at 10 bases. V gave up 6 bases and J gave up 13 bases; unmatched junction bases: 13. The CDR3 runs 14 residues. CDR1 is LGHNT, CDR2 FRNRAP, per germline. The DNA for the CDR3 is TGTGCTAGTGGGGGAGAGCGGGGGGGCTGGAAAGAGTATTTT. Translated, it gives CASGGERGGWKEYF.

J is TRBJ2-2 and V is TRBV7-3, with 8 bases aligning to TRBD1. The CDR3 length is 15 residues. The V gene end was trimmed by 5 bases and the J gene end by 5 bases; junction bases not matched to a gene: 7. The germline gives CDR1 SGHTA, CDR2 FQGTGA. The CDR3 coding sequence is TGTGCCAGCAGCCTGGACAGGGTGGAGACCGGGGAGCTGTTTTTT. Protein sequence: CASSLDRVETGELFF.

This clonotype was seen ten or more times. The chain employs TRBV12-3 or TRBV12-4 and TRBJ2-5, with a possible D match to TRBD1 (6 bases). V was clipped by 6 bases and J by 3 bases, with 11 bases between them. This CDR3 has 13 residues. The CDR3 here is CASSLQGEETQYF. The DNA of the CDR3 is TGTGCCAGCAGCTTACAGGGAGAAGAGACCCAGTACTTC.

In its sample, this clonotype was seen a few times. The chain couples TRBV7-2 to TRBJ2-5; TRBD2 matches at 9 bases. Germline trimming cut 2 bases from V and 0 bases from J; bases unmatched to any gene: 1. Germline V CDR1 and CDR2: SGHTA, FQGNSA. The CDR3 is 15 residues long. For the CDR3, the DNA is TGTGCCAGCAGCTTACAGCGGGGGGACCAAGAGACCCAGTACTTC. It translates to CASSLQRGDQETQYF.

The table lists this clonotype with a few counts. The chain links TRBV7-2 to TRBJ2-2; D possibly corresponds to TRBD1 (6 bases). The germline V and J ends were trimmed by 6 bases and 2 bases, with 13 bases remaining between them. The CDR3 contains 15 residues. Germline V gives CDR1 SGHTA, CDR2 FQGNSA. CDR3 bases: TGTGCCAGCAGTTCGCGGACAGTAAACACCGGGGAGCTGTTTTTT. This codes for CASSSRTVNTGELFF.

This clonotype was detected a few times. The CDR3: CASIWAGTSSYNEQFF. The CDR3 coding sequence is TGTGCCAGCATTTGGGCGGGCACGAGCTCCTACAATGAGCAGTTCTTC. The chain employs TRBV6-2 or TRBV6-3 and TRBJ2-1, with D possibly TRBD2 on 5 matching bases. CDR1 is MNHEY, CDR2 SVGEGT, per germline. There are 16 residues in the CDR3. Trimming left V 7 bases short and J 0 bases short, with 16 bases between.

This clonotype occurred many times. This chain links TRBV5-6 with TRBJ2-3, with D possibly matching TRBD2 (5 bases). The CDR3 spans 14 residues. Germline-derived CDR1 and CDR2 are SGHDT and YYEEEE. Between the trimmed V and J ends, which lost 2 bases and 4 bases, there was a span of 11 bases. This CDR3 is CASSLGLAADTQYF. The DNA of the CDR3 is TGTGCCAGCAGCTTAGGGCTAGCAGCAGATACGCAGTATTTT.

The CDR3, as DNA: TGTGCCAGCAGTGACCCCGGACAGGACTCTGGAAACACCATATATTTT. It translates to CASSDPGQDSGNTIYF. The chain combines TRBV25-1 with TRBJ1-3, with 7 nucleotides matching TRBD1. Trimming took 3 bases from V and 0 from J; bases not matched to a gene: 5. Germline CDR1 reads MGHDK; CDR2 reads SYGVNS. This CDR3 spans 16 amino acids.

J is TRBJ1-2 and V is TRBV4-1; D is possibly TRBD1 (5 bases). There are 15 residues in the CDR3. Germline V lookup: CDR1 MGHRA, CDR2 YSYEKL. Trimming pared 0 bases from V and 0 bases from J, leaving 8 bases between. CDR3 bases: TGCGCCAGCAGCCAAGATGGGACTACTAACTATGGCTACACCTTC. Its translation is CASSQDGTTNYGYTF.